What follows are 8 T cell receptor beta chains derived from one specimen sequenced in a study of low-dose radiotherapy and immunotherapy resistance in tumors. Alpha and beta chains were covered, as first-strand cDNA relied on TRAV- and TRBV-specific primers. The authors ran around 19 PCR cycles to amplify TCRs with a constant-region primer and V-primer adapter. TCRdb redid the calling of the reads with MiXCR, one entry per CDR3 protein. The sample has around 100,000 distinct CDR3 sequences, 20% to 25% seen once. The sample's time point: after trial treatment. Noted treatment: LDRT plus nivolumab, ipilimumab, low-dose cyclophosphamide and aspirin (RACIN trial). The source material was PBMCs, sampled after low-dose radiotherapy plus immunotherapy. The receptors stem from a male donor with prostate cancer.

Many counts were recorded for this clonotype. J is TRBJ2-7 and V is TRBV4-1, with TRBD1 matching over 9 bases. Germline CDR1 MGHRA, CDR2 YSYEKL. This CDR3 is 17 amino acids long. Unmatched junction bases numbered 8, after V lost 1 base and J lost 1 base. The CDR3 is CASSQAAGTGLSYEQYF. CDR3 sequence (DNA): TGCGCCAGCAGCCAAGCCGCCGGGACAGGGCTGTCCTACGAGCAGTACTTC.

This clonotype was seen repeatedly, ten times or more. V usage is TRBV7-3 and J usage is TRBJ2-7; 8 bases match TRBD1. The ends lost 4 bases at V and 2 bases at J; junction bases unmatched: 7. The germline gives CDR1 SGHTA, CDR2 FQGTGA. CDR3 size: 15 residues. DNA for the CDR3: TGTGCCAGCAGCTCGCCCGGGACAGGTGCCTACGAGCAGTACTTC. This sequence encodes CASSSPGTGAYEQYF.

This clonotype was detected ten times or more. The rearrangement joins TRBV7-3 to TRBJ2-3; TRBD2 aligns across 7 bases. Unmatched junction bases numbered 3, after V lost 0 bases and J lost 0 bases. The germline V gene has CDR1 SGHTA and CDR2 FQGTGA. This CDR3 has 16 amino acids. The CDR3 loop reads CASSLTLGGSTDTQYF. The CDR3 nucleotides are TGTGCCAGCAGCTTAACGTTGGGGGGGAGCACAGATACGCAGTATTTT.

This chain uses TRBV29-1 with TRBJ2-4; D remains ambiguous. The CDR3 is 12 amino acids. Germline CDR1 and CDR2: SQVTM and ANQGSEA. V was shortened by 4 bases and J by 8 bases, with 12 bases between the two germline ends. This chain's CDR3 is CSVVGSQDIQYF. The CDR3 DNA sequence: TGCAGCGTTGTGGGGTCCCAGGACATTCAGTACTTC.

This clonotype was recorded at least ten times. The genes are TRBV3-1 and TRBJ2-2, with unresolved D. Germline loops: CDR1 LGHDT, CDR2 YNNKEL (reference sequence). V lost 7 bases and J lost 7, with 10 bases in between. This CDR3 comprises 12 residues. In DNA form, the CDR3 reads TGTGCCAGCACCCCGACCCACGGGGAGCTGTTTTTT. It is translated as CASTPTHGELFF.

This chain joins TRBV4-2 and TRBJ2-7; the D is unclear. The CDR3 covers 15 residues. Germline V gene data show CDR1 as LGHNA and CDR2 as YNFKEQ. V was trimmed by 4 bases and J by 0 bases, leaving 13 bases between them. Written as DNA, the CDR3 is TGTGCCAGCAGCCCCCGGACGGTTAGCTCCTACGAGCAGTACTTC. Its translation is CASSPRTVSSYEQYF.

For the CDR3, the DNA is TGCGCCAGCAGGTCGACGAGATCGGGGTCCTACAATGAGCAGTTCTTC. Translating gives CASRSTRSGSYNEQFF. The chain is built from TRBV5-1 and TRBJ2-1, with D maybe TRBD2 (5 bases). Per germline, CDR1 SGHRS and CDR2 YFSETQ. This CDR3 region has 16 residues. V lost 5 bases, J lost 1 base, and 16 bases lay in between.

The table lists this clonotype with many counts. The chain links TRBV5-5 to TRBJ2-2, with D perhaps being TRBD1 or TRBD2 (5 bases each). Germline lookup yields CDR1 SGHKS and CDR2 YYEKEE (reference sequence). Between the trimmed V and J ends, which lost 5 bases and 2 bases, there was a span of 13 bases. CDR3 size: 15 residues. This CDR3 reads CASRPGTINTGELFF. CDR3 nucleotide sequence: TGTGCCAGCAGACCCGGGACGATCAACACCGGGGAGCTGTTTTTT.